Listed below are T cell receptor beta chains from one sample, sequenced in a study of neurological immune-mediated disorders. Via MiXCR, TCRdb re-called the 5' RACE reads, giving one row per CDR3 protein. Counted here are tens of thousands of distinct CDR3 sequences, roughly an eighth occurring once; the ten biggest clones make up approximately 5%. The material sequenced was PBMCs. The receptors were gathered from a female donor with HTLV-1-associated myelopathy (HAM/TSP). CDR3s include the opening cysteine and the closing phenylalanine or tryptophan. Each record gives: J gene, D gene, V gene, clone size, CDR3 protein, CDR3 DNA. D genes are given only for firm matches. Clone size is shown for a subset of rows, as once, few, many or a class of expanded clone.

J gene: TRBJ2-3
D gene: TRBD2
V gene: TRBV7-2
clone size: many
CDR3 protein: CASSQTSGGTVTQYF
CDR3 DNA: TGTGCCAGCAGCCAGACTAGCGGGGGAACGGTTACGCAGTATTTT

J gene: TRBJ1-1
D gene: NA
V gene: TRBV11-2
clone size: many
CDR3 protein: CASSRSGAALMNTEAFF
CDR3 DNA: TGTGCCAGCAGCCGATCTGGGGCAGCACTTATGAACACTGAAGCTTTCTTT

J gene: TRBJ1-5
D gene: TRBD1
V gene: TRBV4-1
clone size: many
CDR3 protein: CASSQVVGGSGGSQPQHF
CDR3 DNA: TGCGCCAGCAGCCAAGTAGTCGGGGGGTCAGGGGGCAGTCAGCCCCAGCATTTT

J gene: TRBJ2-2
D gene: NA
V gene: TRBV12-3/TRBV12-4
clone size: many
CDR3 protein: CASSFASNTGELFF
CDR3 DNA: TGTGCCAGCAGTTTTGCGAGCAACACCGGGGAGCTGTTTTTT

J gene: TRBJ2-1
D gene: NA
V gene: TRBV5-1
clone size: few
CDR3 protein: CASSLLVSGGYNEQFF
CDR3 DNA: TGCGCCAGCAGCTTGCTAGTAAGTGGGGGATACAATGAGCAGTTCTTC

J gene: TRBJ2-7
D gene: NA
V gene: TRBV5-1
clone size: many
CDR3 protein: CASSLVEGPYEQYF
CDR3 DNA: TGCGCCAGCAGCTTGGTTGAGGGGCCCTACGAGCAGTACTTC

J gene: TRBJ2-7
D gene: NA
V gene: TRBV20-1
clone size: NA
CDR3 protein: CSASNQGYEQYF
CDR3 DNA: TGCAGTGCTAGTAATCAAGGATACGAGCAGTACTTC

J gene: TRBJ1-6
D gene: NA
V gene: TRBV5-1
clone size: many
CDR3 protein: CASSYDGSSYNSPLHF
CDR3 DNA: TGCGCCAGCAGCTATGACGGGAGCTCCTATAATTCACCCCTCCACTTT

J gene: TRBJ2-2
D gene: NA
V gene: TRBV7-2
clone size: NA
CDR3 protein: CASSFYICSAVYNRNTGELFF
CDR3 DNA: NA

J gene: TRBJ1-1
D gene: TRBD1
V gene: TRBV5-1
clone size: many
CDR3 protein: CASGQGGNTEAFF
CDR3 DNA: TGCGCCAGCGGACAGGGGGGGAACACTGAAGCTTTCTTT

J gene: TRBJ2-7
D gene: NA
V gene: TRBV27
clone size: many
CDR3 protein: CASSPLTSYEQYF
CDR3 DNA: TGTGCCAGCAGTCCTTTAACCTCCTACGAGCAGTACTTC

J gene: TRBJ2-1
D gene: NA
V gene: TRBV6-5
clone size: many
CDR3 protein: CASSYQGALYNEQFF
CDR3 DNA: TGTGCCAGCAGTTATCAGGGCGCCCTATACAATGAGCAGTTCTTC

J gene: TRBJ2-1
D gene: NA
V gene: TRBV5-1
clone size: many
CDR3 protein: CAAGDPYNNEQFF
CDR3 DNA: TGCGCGGCAGGGGACCCCTATAACAATGAGCAGTTCTTC

J gene: TRBJ2-5
D gene: NA
V gene: TRBV9
clone size: many
CDR3 protein: CASSVALAGVETQYF
CDR3 DNA: TGTGCCAGCAGCGTAGCTCTGGCAGGAGTAGAGACCCAGTACTTC

J gene: TRBJ2-2
D gene: TRBD1
V gene: TRBV5-4
clone size: many
CDR3 protein: CASSPGQGPGELFF
CDR3 DNA: TGTGCCAGCAGCCCAGGACAGGGTCCCGGGGAGCTGTTTTTT

J gene: TRBJ2-2
D gene: TRBD2
V gene: TRBV12-3/TRBV12-4
clone size: few
CDR3 protein: CASRPGTSVRELFF
CDR3 DNA: TGTGCCAGCAGACCCGGGACTAGCGTAAGGGAGCTGTTTTTT

J gene: TRBJ2-5
D gene: NA
V gene: TRBV5-1
clone size: many
CDR3 protein: CASSFRDGRQETQYF
CDR3 DNA: TGCGCCAGCAGCTTCCGGGACGGGCGTCAAGAGACCCAGTACTTC

J gene: TRBJ1-2
D gene: NA
V gene: TRBV28
clone size: many
CDR3 protein: CASSRGQFSGYTF
CDR3 DNA: TGTGCCAGCAGCCGAGGACAGTTCTCCGGCTACACCTTC

J gene: TRBJ1-1
D gene: NA
V gene: TRBV20-1
clone size: many
CDR3 protein: CSERHVMNTEAFF
CDR3 DNA: TGCAGTGAAAGGCACGTTATGAACACTGAAGCTTTCTTT